The 8 T cell receptor delta chains reported below all come from one sample, sequenced in a study of human gamma delta and Vdelta1 T cells. With CATT, TCRdb re-called clones from the PCR reads. This sample has under 900 delta-chain clones, with 7% to 9% found just once. The sample comprised differentiated CD27- Vdelta1 gamma-delta T cells from blood. Receptors were obtained from a human donor in good health.

This clone turned up a few times. This likely reflects a read error, since a far larger clone is one base away. The gene calls are TRDV1 and TRDJ1; the match to TRDD3 covers 8 bases. V was pared by 3 bases and J by 6 bases, with 18 bases of the junction left unmatched. The CDR3 length is 18 residues. Germline V gene lookup returns CDR1 TSWWSYY and CDR2 QGS. Here the CDR3 reads CALGELTPYAWGTYKLIF. CDR3 nucleotide sequence: TGTGCTCTTGGGGAGCTAACTCCCTACGCCTGGGGGACTTATAAACTCATCTTT.

For this clone: TCRdb shows a much larger clone's protein in place of this DNA's translation, and the two differ at residue 19, likely through a read error; the protein shown is translated from the DNA. V is TRDV1 and J is TRDJ1; 11 bases align to TRDD3. This CDR3 is built from 23 residues. The V and J ends lost 3 bases and 6 bases, in that order; junction bases with no gene match: 30. Germline V CDR1 and CDR2: TSWWSYY, QGS. CDR3 nucleotides: TGTGCTCTTGGGGACGCGGGTCATCCTACCGTTGGGGGATACGCCGTTGTGACCAATAAACTCATCTTT. Translating gives CALGDAGHPTVGGYAVVTNKLIF.

As for this clone: This sequence is one base from a far larger clone and is likely a read error. The chain uses TRDV1 and TRDJ1; 8 positions match TRDD3. Germline assignment: CDR1 TSWWSYY and CDR2 QGS. This CDR3 has 19 residues. For the CDR3, the DNA is TGTGCTCGTGGGGGTTCTATTCCTTACTGGGGGGTATACACCGATAAACTCATCTTT. Translating it yields CARGGSIPYWGVYTDKLIF.

Regarding this clone: TCRdb's listed protein matches a much larger clone and diverges from this DNA's translation at residue 6, likely through a read error; the protein shown comes from the DNA. V gene TRDV1 combines with J gene TRDJ1, with TRDD2 matching over 7 bases. The CDR3 totals 23 residues. With 4 bases clipped from V and 1 base from J, the junction kept 30 bases outside the gene matches. Germline V lookup: CDR1 TSWWSYY, CDR2 QGS. The CDR3 loop reads CALGVLTFLPPSIYLVVTDKLIF. The CDR3 region has the DNA TGTGCTCTTGGGGTCCTTACCTTCCTTCCGCCATCTATTTACTTGGTGGTCACCGATAAACTCATCTTT.

This clone is judged medium-sized (0.01 to 0.1%). This sequence is one base from a far larger clone and is likely a read error. The chain is built from TRDV1 and TRDJ1; D could derive from TRDD2 or TRDD3 (6 bases each). The germline V gene has CDR1 TSWWSYY and CDR2 QGS. V gave up 4 bases and J gave up 1 base, with 37 bases separating them. The CDR3 loop spans 23 amino acids. The CDR3 loop reads CALGVFTLLPTSIYLGVTDKLIF. CDR3 nucleotides: TGTGCTCTTGGGGTCTTTACCCTCCTTCCGACATCTATTTACTTGGGGGTCACCGATAAACTCATCTTT.

This sequence joins TRDV1 and TRDJ1, with D possibly TRDD3 on 7 matching bases. The CDR3 covers 26 residues. The germline V gene encodes CDR1 TSWWSYY and CDR2 QGS. Trimming removed 4 bases at V and 0 bases at J, with 45 bases between. The CDR3: CALGVLSLPWGDDWWIRGCDTDKLIF. The DNA of the CDR3 is TGTGCTCTTGGGGTCTTAAGCCTTCCGTGGGGGGATGACTGGTGGATACGGGGTTGTGACACCGATAAACTCATCTTT.

This clone was counted a few times. The TCRdb protein, from a much larger clone, departs from this DNA's translation at residue 15, likely by read error; the protein shown derives from the DNA. V and J are TRDV1 and TRDJ1; TRDD3 agrees at 10 bases. This CDR3 spans 24 amino acids. Per the germline V gene, CDR1 is TSWWSYY and CDR2 is QGS. The V gene end was trimmed by 3 bases and the J gene end by 0 bases; junction bases not matched to a gene: 28. The CDR3: CALGESLPLPGYWGIYSYTDKLIF. The DNA of the CDR3 is TGTGCTCTTGGGGAGTCCCTCCCTCTTCCGGGCTACTGGGGGATTTACTCATACACCGATAAACTCATCTTT.

A remark on this clone: A read error is the likely source, as a far larger clone sits one nucleotide away. The V call is TRDV1, the J call TRDJ1, with 10 bases aligning to TRDD3. V dropped 1 base and J dropped 8; count of bases not matched to a gene: 28. The CDR3 runs to 22 residues. Germline V CDR1 and CDR2: TSWWSYY, QGS. The CDR3 nucleotides are TGTGCTCTTGGGGAACCGAATCCTTCCTCCCCTCGAATCTGGGGGATAAGCCCGAAACTCATCTTT. Amino acids: CALGEPNPSSPRIWGISPKLIF.